Below are 12 T cell receptor beta chains sequenced from a single sample in a study of cytomegalovirus exposure and HLA in healthy donors. The method was immunoSEQ multiplex PCR; TCRdb's version includes in-frame clones alone and lacks a portion of them. The table records 55,000 to 80,000 clones, approximately 93% of them present only once. Sequenced sample: PBMCs. Receptors were obtained from a man between 18 and 35 years old in good health and CMV-seropositive.

V usage is TRBV27 and J usage is TRBJ2-7; 7 bases are shared with TRBD2. CDR1 and CDR2 (germline): MNHEY, SMNVEV (reference sequence). The CDR3 loop spans 14 amino acids. Trimming at V came to 3 bases and at J to 2 bases, leaving 4 bases not matched to a gene. CDR3 residues: CASSFGGRTYEQYF. DNA of the CDR3: TGTGCCAGCAGTTTCGGCGGGAGAACCTACGAGCAGTACTTC.

The chain joins TRBV2 to TRBJ2-1; D is ambiguous. The CDR3 is made up of 14 amino acids. V lost 6 bases and J lost 9, with 18 bases in between. Germline V gene data show CDR1 as SNHLY and CDR2 as FYNNEI. DNA of the CDR3: TGTGCCAGCAGAGCCACAGCCGGAAGTGGTGAGCAGTTCTTC. This translates into CASRATAGSGEQFF.

V gene TRBV28 combines with J gene TRBJ2-3, with 10 bases identical to TRBD2. Germline CDR1 reads MDHEN; CDR2 reads SYDVKM. Trimming took 2 bases from V and 4 from J; bases not matched to a gene: 3. The CDR3 contains 15 residues. CDR3 coding DNA: TGTGCCAGCAGTTTACTAGCGGGAGCGGCAGATACGCAGTATTTT. Protein product: CASSLLAGAADTQYF.

V is TRBV10-3 and J is TRBJ2-3, with 8 positions matching TRBD1. The germline CDR1 and CDR2 sequences are ENHRY and SYGVKD. The CDR3 length is 15 residues. V shed 10 bases and J 7 bases; nucleotides not matched to a gene: 16. The CDR3 nucleotides are TGTGCCACCAAATTGGGGGGACAGGCGGAGAATACGCAGTATTTT. It specifies CATKLGGQAENTQYF.

The chain couples TRBV10-3 to TRBJ1-1; no clear D gene. The CDR3 loop spans 15 amino acids. CDR1 and CDR2 from the germline V gene are ENHRY and SYGVKD. Between the trimmed V and J ends, which lost 0 bases and 0 bases, there was a span of 8 bases. CDR3 sequence reads: CAISESKTLNTEAFF. In DNA form, the CDR3 reads TGTGCCATCAGTGAGTCGAAGACTTTGAACACTGAAGCTTTCTTT.

The chain recombines TRBV2 with TRBJ1-2, with no clear D. V was clipped by 2 bases and J by 8 bases, with 18 bases between them. This CDR3 is built from 15 residues. In germline, CDR1 is SNHLY, CDR2 FYNNEI. CDR3 sequence: CASSENTVLSSGYTF. The CDR3 nucleotides read TGTGCCAGCAGTGAAAATACGGTTCTATCTTCAGGCTACACCTTC.

This chain joins TRBV5-1 and TRBJ2-2; 8 nucleotides line up with TRBD1. In germline, CDR1 is SGHRS, CDR2 YFSETQ. The CDR3 runs 16 residues. J was trimmed by 4 bases and V by 3 bases; bases with no gene match: 8. The CDR3 loop is CASSYVGQGFTGELFF. The CDR3 DNA sequence: TGCGCCAGCAGCTATGTCGGACAGGGATTCACCGGGGAGCTGTTTTTT.

This chain joins TRBV10-1 and TRBJ2-1; 7 bases align to TRBD2. Germline V gene data show CDR1 as WNHNN and CDR2 as SYGVQD (reference sequence). The V segment lost 6 bases and the J segment 5 bases; nucleotides outside the gene matches: 7. The CDR3 totals 14 residues. DNA for the CDR3: TGCGCCAGCAGATCCGGGACTATCCACAATGAGCAGTTCTTC. Translation gives CASRSGTIHNEQFF.

This clone was observed once. This sequence joins TRBV29-1 and TRBJ1-1; 7 nucleotides match TRBD1. Unmatched junction bases numbered 5, after V lost 3 bases and J lost 4 bases. CDR3 length: 13 amino acids. From germline, CDR1 is SQVTM and CDR2 ANQGSEA. In DNA form, the CDR3 reads TGCAGCGTTGAGAGGGGGCATAGCACTGAAGCTTTCTTT. It specifies CSVERGHSTEAFF.

The chain employs TRBV2 and TRBJ2-7; TRBD1 matches 10 bases. This CDR3 has 13 amino acids. The V gene's germline CDR1 is SNHLY and CDR2 FYNNEI. V shed 7 bases, J shed 2 bases, and the junction held 2 bases outside the gene matches. CDR3 in amino acids: CASMTGGTYEQYF. CDR3 bases: TGTGCCAGCATGACAGGGGGCACCTACGAGCAGTACTTC.

The rearrangement links TRBV5-6 to TRBJ2-5; 7 bases line up with TRBD1. This CDR3 contains 14 residues. Germline V CDR1 and CDR2: SGHDT, YYEEEE. J lost 3 bases, V lost 2 bases, and 4 bases had no gene match. The CDR3 loop reads CASSFRDSKETQYF. The CDR3 nucleotides read TGTGCCAGCAGCTTTAGGGACAGTAAAGAGACCCAGTACTTC. Full variable domain (rest looked up from reference TRBV5-6 and TRBJ2-5): DAGVTQSPTHLIKTRGQQVTLRCSPKSGHDTVSWYQQALGQGPQFIFQYYEEEERQRGNFPDRFSGHQFPNYSSELNVNALLLGDSALYLCASSFRDSKETQYFGPGTRLLVL.

This clone was detected only once. The chain has TRBV11-3 and TRBJ2-2; 8 bases are shared with TRBD2. With 5 bases clipped from V and 4 bases from J, the junction kept 6 bases outside the gene matches. The CDR3 is made up of 15 amino acids. In germline, CDR1 is SGHNT, CDR2 YENEEA. The CDR3 loop reads CASSKSGTSTGELFF. CDR3 bases: TGTGCCAGCAGCAAATCCGGGACTAGCACCGGGGAGCTGTTTTTT. The full variable domain, completed using reference TRBV11-3 and TRBJ2-2, is EAGVVQSPRYKIIEKKQPVAFWCNPISGHNTLYWYLQNLGQGPELLIRYENEEAVDDSQLPKDRFSAERLKGVDSTLKIQPAELGDSAVYLCASSKSGTSTGELFFGEGSRLTVL.